What follows are 25 T cell receptor beta chains derived from one specimen sequenced in a study of blood T cell repertoires in COVID-19. The assay was immunoSEQ multiplex PCR, and TCRdb's table has in-frame clones only and misses some. The profile covers approximately 190,000 clones, with 86% appearing a single time and under 30% taken by the ten largest. The sequencing input was PBMCs or T cells enriched from blood (not recorded which). The source of these receptors is a woman aged 40 to 55 in a cohort exposed to, infected with or recovered from COVID-19 (not recorded which).

This chain joins TRBV6-5 and TRBJ2-1, with TRBD2 as a possible D gene (5 bases). Trimming pared 0 bases from V and 4 bases from J, leaving 10 bases between. Germline V gives CDR1 MNHEY, CDR2 SVGAGI. The CDR3 loop spans 15 amino acids. CDR3 in amino acids: CASSYSPSGYNEQFF. The CDR3 DNA sequence: TGTGCCAGCAGTTACTCGCCGTCGGGGTACAATGAGCAGTTCTTC.

This chain connects TRBV27 to TRBJ1-6; D gene ambiguous. Trimming left V 3 bases short and J 9 bases short, with 12 bases between. The CDR3 covers 14 residues. Germline-derived CDR1 and CDR2 are MNHEY and SMNVEV (reference sequence). CDR3 protein: CASSFPGVGSPLHF. The CDR3, as DNA: TGTGCCAGCAGTTTCCCCGGGGTGGGTTCACCCCTCCACTTT.

This clone was picked up one time. The rearrangement uses TRBV9 and TRBJ2-7; tentatively, D is TRBD1 (6 bases). Deletions cut 4 bases from V and 0 bases from J, with 14 bases between. CDR1 and CDR2 from the germline V gene are SGDLS and YYNGEE. The CDR3 contains 15 residues. CDR3 region: CASSSSTRGSYEQYF. The CDR3, as DNA: TGTGCCAGCAGCTCCAGCACCAGGGGCTCCTACGAGCAGTACTTC.

The chain employs TRBV2 and TRBJ1-3; a possible D gene is TRBD1 (5 bases). The CDR3 has 16 residues. Germline V gene data show CDR1 as SNHLY and CDR2 as FYNNEI. V was pared by 8 bases and J by 0 bases, with 17 bases between. CDR3 in DNA: TGTGCCAGCCCCAGCAGGGAGGCAACCTCTGGAAACACCATATATTTT. Translating it yields CASPSREATSGNTIYF.

For the CDR3, the DNA is TGTGCCAGCAGCCTCGAGTACGAGCAGTACTTC. Amino acids: CASSLEYEQYF. V is TRBV13 and J is TRBJ2-7; D unresolved. This CDR3 is 11 amino acids long. The germline V gene has CDR1 PRHDT and CDR2 FYEKMQ (reference sequence). Trimming pared 5 bases from V and 4 bases from J, leaving 6 bases between.

The chain couples TRBV5-8 to TRBJ1-3, with D uncertain. The CDR3 has 14 residues. V lost 1 base and J 0 bases, leaving 5 bases between the germline ends. Germline V gene sequence: CDR1 SGHTS, CDR2 YDEGEE. DNA of the CDR3: TGTGCCAGCAGCTTGTACGGCTCTGGAAACACCATATATTTT. Encoded protein: CASSLYGSGNTIYF.

This clone was seen only a few times. V is TRBV15 and J is TRBJ1-2; possibly TRBD1 for D (6 bases). The CDR3 totals 13 residues. Trimming stripped 1 base from V and 8 bases from J, with 11 bases between. CDR1 LNHNV and CDR2 YYDKDF come from the germline V gene (reference sequence). The CDR3, as DNA: TGTGCCACCAGCAGAGGACAGGCCCGGGGCTACACCTTC. Its translation: CATSRGQARGYTF.

This CDR3 reads CASSSTSGRIYEQFF. As DNA, the CDR3 is TGTGCCAGCAGTTCGACTAGCGGGAGAATCTATGAGCAGTTCTTC. The gene calls are TRBV27 and TRBJ2-1; 12 nucleotides line up with TRBD2. The CDR3 contains 15 residues. Germline V gene sequence: CDR1 MNHEY, CDR2 SMNVEV (reference sequence). Germline trimming cut 4 bases from V and 8 bases from J; bases unmatched to any gene: 6.

The chain uses TRBV9 and TRBJ2-7; 8 bases fit TRBD2. J was trimmed by 3 bases and V by 2 bases; bases with no gene match: 4. The CDR3 sequence is 14 residues long. Germline V gene lookup returns CDR1 SGDLS and CDR2 YYNGEE. DNA of the CDR3: TGTGCCAGCAGCGTCTCTAGCGGGTACTACGAGCAGTACTTC. Encoded protein: CASSVSSGYYEQYF.

The chain links TRBV19 to TRBJ2-5; 10 nucleotides line up with TRBD2. V trimming: 7 bases; J trimming: 1 base; junction bases outside the gene matches: 6. Germline V gene lookup returns CDR1 LNHDA and CDR2 SQIVND (reference sequence). The length of the CDR3 is 15 residues. The DNA of the CDR3 is TGTGCCAGTACGGCTAGCGGGGGTTTCCAAGAGACCCAGTACTTC. Amino acids: CASTASGGFQETQYF.

This sequence joins TRBV21-1 and TRBJ1-1; TRBD1 is taken as the D call from the table, unchecked against the DNA. TRBV21-1 is marked as a pseudogene. The CDR3 has 15 residues. For the CDR3, the DNA is TGTGCCAGCAGCAAGTATCAGGGGATGGACACTGAAGCTTTCTTT. Its translation: CASSKYQGMDTEAFF.

The rearrangement uses TRBV6-4 and TRBJ2-7, with 9 bases identical to TRBD2. The CDR3 is 13 residues long. The V gene's germline CDR1 is MRHNA and CDR2 SNTAGT. J gave up 6 bases and V 3 bases, and 3 bases lay outside the gene matches. CDR3 protein: CASSEREGLEQYF. The CDR3 DNA is TGTGCCAGCAGTGAGCGGGAGGGCCTCGAGCAGTACTTC.

This chain links TRBV29-1 with TRBJ1-1, with TRBD1 as a possible D gene (5 bases). The CDR3 runs to 11 residues. Per the germline V gene, CDR1 is SQVTM and CDR2 is ANQGSEA. CDR3: CTGWGETEAFF. CDR3 DNA: TGCACCGGTTGGGGGGAAACTGAAGCTTTCTTT. Full variable domain (outside the CDR3, taken from reference TRBV29-1 and TRBJ1-1): SAVISQKPSRDICQRGTSLTIQCQVDSQVTMMFWYRQQPGQSLTLIATANQGSEATYESGFVIDKFPISRPNLTFSTLTVSNMSPEDSSIYLCTGWGETEAFFGQGTRLTVV.

The genes are TRBV19 and TRBJ1-2, with a possible D match to TRBD1 (6 bases). In germline, CDR1 is LNHDA, CDR2 SQIVND (reference sequence). This CDR3 region has 13 residues. With 8 bases removed from V and 3 bases from J, the gap between germline ends came to 13 bases. CDR3 nucleotide sequence: TGTGCCAGTCGGTTACAGGGTGACTATGGCTACACCTTC. Its translation is CASRLQGDYGYTF.

The chain uses TRBV6-7 and TRBJ2-5, with TRBD2 as a possible D gene (6 bases). TRBV6-7 is sorted into the ORF group, with uncertain function. The V end was cut by 1 base, the J end by 3 bases, with 33 bases between. This CDR3 comprises 22 residues. The CDR3 nucleotides read TGTGCCAGCAGTTACTACCAACAAGGGCCCGTTGCGGAGGGTGAGCACAAAGAGACCCAGTACTTC. Protein: CASSYYQQGPVAEGEHKETQYF.

This clone was counted only a few times. The chain employs TRBV6-5 and TRBJ2-7; TRBD2 might be the D (6 bases). Looked up from germline, CDR1 is MNHEY and CDR2 is SVGAGI. The CDR3 runs 14 residues. Trimming stripped 2 bases from V and 0 bases from J, with 8 bases between. CDR3 loop: CASSYEAGSYEQYF. In DNA form, the CDR3 reads TGTGCCAGCAGTTACGAAGCGGGCTCCTACGAGCAGTACTTC.

The chain has TRBV5-1 and TRBJ2-3; the match to TRBD2 covers 13 bases. The CDR3 loop spans 19 amino acids. Trimming at V came to 0 bases and at J to 4 bases, leaving 11 bases not matched to a gene. CDR1 and CDR2 (germline): SGHRS, YFSETQ. The CDR3 sequence: CASSLARTSGGYKPDTQYF. CDR3 coding DNA: TGCGCCAGCAGCTTGGCCAGGACTAGCGGGGGCTATAAGCCAGATACGCAGTATTTT.

The chain uses TRBV24-1 and TRBJ1-2; tentative D call: TRBD1 (6 bases). V dropped 2 bases and J dropped 5 bases, with 17 bases sitting between them. The CDR3 is 16 amino acids. Germline loops: CDR1 KGHDR, CDR2 SFDVKD. Here the CDR3 DNA reads TGTGCCACCAGTGATTCGACGACAGGCCTTCGGTATGGCTACACCTTC. Translation gives CATSDSTTGLRYGYTF.

The DNA for the CDR3 is TGCGCCAGCAGTGAAAAGACTTTCGGAAACACCATATATTTT. Its protein product is CASSEKTFGNTIYF. This sequence joins TRBV10-2 and TRBJ1-3; no clear D gene. CDR1 WSHSY and CDR2 SAAADI come from the germline V gene. This CDR3 region has 14 residues. Trimming cost V 3 bases and J 4 bases, with 10 bases left between them.

The chain has TRBV27 and TRBJ2-1, with 10 bases aligning to TRBD1. V shed 4 bases, J shed 8 bases, and the junction held 11 bases outside the gene matches. The V gene's germline CDR1 is MNHEY and CDR2 SMNVEV (reference sequence). The CDR3 spans 16 residues. CDR3 residues: CASSSEVDRGVDEQFF. CDR3 sequence (DNA): TGTGCCAGCAGTTCGGAGGTGGACAGGGGGGTTGATGAGCAGTTCTTC.

The chain joins TRBV19 to TRBJ2-2, with D perhaps TRBD1 (6 bases). This CDR3 spans 12 amino acids. CDR1 and CDR2 from the germline V gene are LNHDA and SQIVND (reference sequence). The V and J ends lost 6 bases and 6 bases respectively, with 8 bases between them. The CDR3 sequence is CASRTGSGELFF. The CDR3 bases are TGTGCCAGTAGAACAGGGTCCGGGGAGCTGTTTTTT.

This clone was counted between two and nine times. This rearrangement joins TRBV27 to TRBJ2-1, with TRBD2 matching over 7 bases. The CDR3 consists of 14 residues. Germline V gene data show CDR1 as MNHEY and CDR2 as SMNVEV (reference sequence). With V trimmed by 2 bases and J by 8 bases, 6 bases remained unmatched. The CDR3 DNA reads TGTGCCAGCAGTTTAAATCGCGGGAGCGATGAGCAGTTCTTC. Amino acids: CASSLNRGSDEQFF.

This chain connects TRBV2 to TRBJ1-1, with a weak D call TRBD1 (6 bases). In germline, CDR1 is SNHLY, CDR2 FYNNEI. The CDR3 extends over 14 amino acids. V lost 6 bases, J lost 4 bases, and 15 bases lay in between. CDR3 region: CASREGGSGTEAFF. The DNA of the CDR3 is TGTGCCAGCAGGGAGGGGGGGAGTGGCACTGAAGCTTTCTTT.

This clone was seen once. The CDR3 DNA reads TGTGCCAGCAGCCACGCCAGCAGGGAAGTGGCCAAAAACATTCAGTACTTC. Residues: CASSHASREVAKNIQYF. The chain uses TRBV3-1 (or the pseudogene TRBV3-2) and TRBJ2-4; D might be TRBD1 (5 bases). Looked up from germline, CDR1 is LGHDT and CDR2 is YNNKEL (reference sequence). V lost 3 bases and J 1 base, leaving 16 bases between the germline ends. The CDR3 runs to 17 residues.

This sequence joins TRBV6-5 and TRBJ1-2; 12 positions agree with TRBD1. The CDR3 totals 16 residues. Losses at the gene ends were 2 bases for V and 4 bases for J; bases not matched to a gene: 5. Germline V gene lookup returns CDR1 MNHEY and CDR2 SVGAGI. CDR3: CASSYEGQGAIYGYTF. The DNA for the CDR3 is TGTGCCAGCAGTTACGAGGGACAGGGGGCTATCTATGGCTACACCTTC.